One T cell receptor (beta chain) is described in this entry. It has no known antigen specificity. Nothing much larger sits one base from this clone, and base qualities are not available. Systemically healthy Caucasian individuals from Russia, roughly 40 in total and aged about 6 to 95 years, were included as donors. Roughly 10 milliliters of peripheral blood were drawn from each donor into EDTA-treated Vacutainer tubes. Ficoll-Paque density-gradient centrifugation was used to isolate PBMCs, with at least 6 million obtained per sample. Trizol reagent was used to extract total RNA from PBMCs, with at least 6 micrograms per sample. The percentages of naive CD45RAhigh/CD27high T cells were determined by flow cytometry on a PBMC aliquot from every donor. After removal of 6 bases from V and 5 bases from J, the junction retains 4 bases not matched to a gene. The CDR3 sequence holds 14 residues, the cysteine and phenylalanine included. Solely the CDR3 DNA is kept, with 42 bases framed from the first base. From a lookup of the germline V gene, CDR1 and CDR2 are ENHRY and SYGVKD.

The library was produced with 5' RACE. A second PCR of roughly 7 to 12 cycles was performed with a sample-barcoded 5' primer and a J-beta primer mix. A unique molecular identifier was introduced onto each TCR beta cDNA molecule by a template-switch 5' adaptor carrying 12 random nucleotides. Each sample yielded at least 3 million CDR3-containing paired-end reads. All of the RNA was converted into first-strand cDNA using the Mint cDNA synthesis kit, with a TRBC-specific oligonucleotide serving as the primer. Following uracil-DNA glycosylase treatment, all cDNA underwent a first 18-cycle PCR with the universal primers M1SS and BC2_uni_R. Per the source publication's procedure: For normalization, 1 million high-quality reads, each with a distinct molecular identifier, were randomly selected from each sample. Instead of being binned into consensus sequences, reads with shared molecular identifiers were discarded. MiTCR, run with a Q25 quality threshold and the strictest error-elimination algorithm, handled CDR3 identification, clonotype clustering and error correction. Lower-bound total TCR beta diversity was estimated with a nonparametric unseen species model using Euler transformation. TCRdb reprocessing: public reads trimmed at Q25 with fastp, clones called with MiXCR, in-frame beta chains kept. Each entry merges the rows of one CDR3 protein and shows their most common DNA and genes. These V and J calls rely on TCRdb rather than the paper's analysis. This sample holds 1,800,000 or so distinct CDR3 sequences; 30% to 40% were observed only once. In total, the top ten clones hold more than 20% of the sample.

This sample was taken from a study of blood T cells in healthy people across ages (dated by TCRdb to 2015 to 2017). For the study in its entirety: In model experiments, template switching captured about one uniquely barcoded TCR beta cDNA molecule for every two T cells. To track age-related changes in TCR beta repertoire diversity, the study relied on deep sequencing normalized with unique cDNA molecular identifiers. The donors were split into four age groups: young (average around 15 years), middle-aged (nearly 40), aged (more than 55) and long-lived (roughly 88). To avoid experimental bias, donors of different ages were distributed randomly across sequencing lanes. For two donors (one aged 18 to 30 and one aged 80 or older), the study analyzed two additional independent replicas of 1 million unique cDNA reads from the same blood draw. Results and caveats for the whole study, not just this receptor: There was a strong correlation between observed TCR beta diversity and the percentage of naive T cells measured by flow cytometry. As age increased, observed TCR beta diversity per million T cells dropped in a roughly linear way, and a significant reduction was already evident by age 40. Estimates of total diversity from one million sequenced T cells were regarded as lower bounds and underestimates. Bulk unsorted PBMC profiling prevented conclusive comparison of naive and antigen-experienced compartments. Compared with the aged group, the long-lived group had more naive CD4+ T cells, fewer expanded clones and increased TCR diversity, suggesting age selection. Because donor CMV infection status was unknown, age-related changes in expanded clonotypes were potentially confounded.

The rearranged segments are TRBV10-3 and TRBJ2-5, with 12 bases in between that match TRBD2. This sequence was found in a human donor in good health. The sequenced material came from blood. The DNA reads TGTGCCATCAGGACTAGCGGGGGAGAGGAGACCCAGTACTTC. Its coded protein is CAIRTSGGEETQYF.